This T cell receptor beta chain was captured in a study of shared clonotypes between healthy human individuals (TCRdb year 2020). With respect to the entire study: The cohort comprised a couple of women and a few men aged 18 to 49 years. The study deeply sequenced blood TCR repertoires of 5 or 6 healthy adults to estimate repertoire size and the extent of clonotype sharing between individuals. To increase sequencing depth and limit assay-specific biases, different laboratories used diverse techniques to prepare libraries and sequence TCR repertoires. Between about 0.85 and 10 billion PBMCs per donor were obtained by leukapheresis. For each donor, CD4 naive and CD4 memory were each run on three plates, CD8 naive on two plates, and CD8 memory on one plate. Study-level results and caveats: Pairwise subsampling indicated that sequencing depth was expected to affect the degree of clonotype sharing among donors. The small number of donors limited the genetic and exposure-history diversity represented. Across several donors, about 5.2% of naive CD4, 3% to 3.5% of naive CD8, 2.3% of memory CD4, and about 0.44% of memory CD8 clonotypes were shared. Sampling was restricted to blood, and TCR repertoires in tissue are likely to differ from TCR repertoires in blood. Larger estimated clonotype richness was generally found for naive subsets than for memory subsets. Incomplete sequencing was indicated by rarefaction of sorted-subset datasets, despite the large sequencing depth. Higher generation probabilities were observed for clonotypes shared by all four sorted-subset donors than for non-shared clonotypes.

Comments on this clone: Its antigen is unknown. Base qualities are missing; no much larger clone stands one base away.

Cut back by 1 base and 2 bases, the V and J ends lie 5 bases apart. The germline V gene (reference sequence) provides CDR1 SSHAT and CDR2 FNYEAQ. Measured from the cysteine to the phenylalanine, the CDR3 is 13 residues long. This entry keeps only the CDR3 DNA: 39 bases, framed from base 1. TCR CDR3 regions were amplified from genomic DNA by multiplex PCR using the deep immunoSEQ assay. Extracted genomic DNA from each cell subset was spread evenly across all wells of several immunoSEQ 96-well plates, with each plate serving as a replicate. Each replicate PCR for sorted subsets received around 200 ng genomic DNA, equal to 30,000 or so T cell genomes. Purified libraries were measured with a Qubit 3.0 fluorometer, size-checked on a Bioanalyzer 2100, and measured again with the KAPA Library Quantification kit. A separate single-read 150-cycle Illumina NextSeq 550 flow cell was used to sequence each immunoSEQ 96-well plate. The authors' analysis ran thus. Because the immunoSEQ output held only junctional sequences and lacked quality scores, the filtering could not match the filtering applied to full-length reads. Sequences were annotated with PyIR, a Python wrapper for IgBLAST v1.9, using IMGT germline references to assign V/J genes and CDR3. Reads with weak V/J assignments (E-value above 1e-6), missing CDR3, stop codons, out-of-frame junctions, or ambiguous translated residues were removed. V3J clonotypes were defined by identical inferred V gene, J gene, and CDR3 amino acid sequence. Percentage overlap between repertoires was computed as shared unique clonotypes divided by the size of the smaller repertoire. Richness of each repertoire was evaluated using RTK rarefaction, the Chao1 estimator, and Recon v2.1 estimates of unobserved clonotypes. For all TCRbeta clonotypes obtained by the gDNA method from several donors, generation probabilities were computed with OLGA. The table was pulled from immuneACCESS by TCRdb, which kept in-frame rearrangements only. Such tables lose some clones; where checked, under half of the loss comes from unresolved V genes, and the rest has no known cause. That table gives V, J and clone size, and the DNA gave D and trimming. Across this sample there are over a million clones, with approximately 80% seen only once. In total, the top ten clones hold more than 0.45% of the sample.

Donors were healthy HIV-negative adults with no recently reported acute infections or vaccinations. Every donor was a Caucasian adult living in Nashville, Tennessee, USA. Magnetic negative selection was used to enrich CD4+ T cells, after which naive cells were positively selected on CD45RA and the negative fraction became the memory subset. Blood was obtained by leukapheresis, after which PBMCs were separated by Ficoll-Histopaque density gradient centrifugation and cryopreserved in liquid nitrogen vapor phase. Analytical flow cytometry was used to check the purity and quantity of every magnetically sorted T cell population. From each sorted fraction, genomic DNA was isolated and quantified by UV absorbance on a Nanodrop 2000c.

The rearranged segments are TRBV7-7 and TRBJ2-5, with no confidently assigned D gene. The sample was memory CD4+ T cells from PBMCs. In the paper's terms, the cell subset or site label means: CD45RA-negative fraction. This TCR was sampled from a man aged 18 to 30 in good health. Some clones in this sample may be carry-over from other donors' samples. The nucleotide sequence is TGTGCCAGCAGCTTAGTGGCTCAAGAGACCCAGTACTTC. Its product reads: CASSLVAQETQYF.